These 9 T cell receptor beta chains were all obtained from the same sample, sequenced in a study of regulatory T cells in long-lasting Graves disease. Building of the TCR beta libraries involved iRepertoire HTBI primers and Arm-PCR of CDR3 regions. Each CDR3 protein is one row after TCRdb ran MiXCR on the multiplex PCR reads. The sample records under 450,000 distinct CDR3 sequences, roughly 24% being singletons. As for time point: persistent/refractory GD, antithyroid drugs over 5 years with positive TRAb. PBMCs were the source of the RNA used for TCR sequencing. Specimen: peripheral blood mononuclear cells (PBMCs), collected when the disease was refractory, from a patient treated with antithyroid drugs. The receptors were sampled from a middle-aged woman with Graves disease.

In this sample, this clonotype turned up many times. This sequence joins TRBV28 and TRBJ1-6; D ambiguous. Trimming took 2 bases from V and 10 from J, leaving 18 bases between them. Germline V gives CDR1 MDHEN, CDR2 SYDVKM. The CDR3 runs 16 residues. DNA for the CDR3: TGTGCCAGCAGTTTAGACATCCCTCGTGAGAGGTCACCCCTCCACTTT. The encoded protein is CASSLDIPRERSPLHF.

The chain has TRBV7-9 and TRBJ2-1, with D possibly matching TRBD1 (6 bases). V was clipped by 2 bases and J by 6 bases, with 8 bases between them. The germline CDR1 and CDR2 sequences are SEHNR and FQNEAQ (reference sequence). The CDR3 is 13 residues long. CDR3 in DNA: TGTGCCAGCAGCTTACGAGGGGGCAATGAGCAGTTCTTC. Translation gives CASSLRGGNEQFF.

This clonotype was seen only a few times. The chain combines TRBV4-1 with TRBJ2-7; either TRBD1 or TRBD2 may supply D (5 bases each). V was shortened by 4 bases and J by 1 base, with 17 bases between the two germline ends. This CDR3 has 16 amino acids. The germline V gene encodes CDR1 MGHRA and CDR2 YSYEKL. CDR3 DNA: TGCGCCAGCAGCCCCAGATTGAGGGACGGATCCTACGAGCAGTACTTC. It specifies CASSPRLRDGSYEQYF.

This clonotype showed up many times. This chain joins TRBV28 and TRBJ1-5; possible D gene TRBD1, 6 bases. This CDR3 spans 20 amino acids. CDR1 is MDHEN and CDR2 is SYDVKM in the germline V gene. V dropped 6 bases and J dropped 1 base, with 28 bases sitting between them. This CDR3 is CASSQSSAGALYMSNQPQHF. CDR3 nucleotides: TGTGCCAGCAGCCAATCTTCGGCGGGGGCCCTATATATGAGCAATCAGCCCCAGCATTTT.

This clonotype occurred a few times. A read error likely explains this, since a far larger clone differs by one base. The chain is built from TRBV28 and TRBJ2-5, with 8 bases lining up with TRBD2. In germline, CDR1 is MDHEN, CDR2 SYDVKM. With V trimmed by 6 bases and J by 11 bases, 14 bases remained unmatched. CDR3 length: 14 residues. In nucleotides, the CDR3 is TGTGCCAGCAGCATGGGACTAGTTGTCAATGAGCAGTACTTC. It is translated as CASSMGLVVNEQYF.

This clonotype was detected only a few times. The V call is TRBV20-1, the J call TRBJ2-7; 11 bases are a match to TRBD2. V lost 0 bases, J lost 2 bases, and 3 bases stayed unmatched. Germline lookup yields CDR1 DFQATT and CDR2 SNEGSKA (reference sequence). The CDR3 covers 15 residues. CDR3: CSARDMTSGAYEQYF. The CDR3 coding sequence is TGCAGTGCTAGAGATATGACTAGCGGGGCCTACGAGCAGTACTTC.

The chain has TRBV6-5 and TRBJ1-3, with D tentatively TRBD1 (6 bases). This CDR3 spans 14 amino acids. The V gene's germline CDR1 is MNHEY and CDR2 SVGAGI. The V end lost 2 bases, the J end lost 4 bases, and 9 bases lay between the germline ends. The CDR3 loop reads CASSYPRGGNTIYF. CDR3 in DNA: TGTGCCAGCAGTTACCCCAGGGGAGGAAACACCATATATTTT.

The CDR3 loop is CSVRGGTSTDTQYF. In DNA form, the CDR3 reads TGCAGTGTTAGGGGCGGGACGAGCACAGATACGCAGTATTTT. The J gene is TRBJ2-3, the V gene TRBV20-1, with D perhaps TRBD2 (6 bases). CDR1 is DFQATT, CDR2 SNEGSKA, per germline (reference sequence). Trimming took 7 bases from V and 0 from J, leaving 14 bases between them. This CDR3 has 14 amino acids.

V usage is TRBV6-1 and J usage is TRBJ1-1, with D perhaps TRBD1 (5 bases). The germline V gene has CDR1 MNHNS and CDR2 SASEGT. CDR3 size: 14 residues. With 6 bases removed from V and 1 base from J, the gap between germline ends came to 12 bases. The CDR3 loop is CASRPNQGNTEAFF. Written as DNA, the CDR3 is TGTGCCAGCAGACCAAACCAGGGGAACACTGAAGCTTTCTTT.